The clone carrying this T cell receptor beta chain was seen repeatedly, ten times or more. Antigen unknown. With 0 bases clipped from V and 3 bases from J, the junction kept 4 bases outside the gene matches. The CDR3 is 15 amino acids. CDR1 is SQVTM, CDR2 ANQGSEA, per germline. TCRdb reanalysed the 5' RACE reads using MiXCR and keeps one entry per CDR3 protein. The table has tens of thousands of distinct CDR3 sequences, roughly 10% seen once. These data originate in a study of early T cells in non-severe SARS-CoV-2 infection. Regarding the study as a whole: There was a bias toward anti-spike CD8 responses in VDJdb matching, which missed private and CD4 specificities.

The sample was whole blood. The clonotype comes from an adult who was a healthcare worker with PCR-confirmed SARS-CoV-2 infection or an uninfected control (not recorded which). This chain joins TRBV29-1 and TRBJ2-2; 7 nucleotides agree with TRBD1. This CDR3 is CSVEDAGGYTGELFF. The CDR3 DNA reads TGCAGCGTTGAAGATGCAGGGGGATACACCGGGGAGCTGTTTTTT.